Each of the 11 T cell receptor beta chains below was sequenced from the same sample in a study of metastatic and nonmetastatic thyroid tumors. Every patient underwent thyroid surgery untreated. TCRdb re-called the PCR reads through MiXCR. The data contain under 50,000 clones, 22% of them singletons. Sequenced material: blood. These receptors came from a male donor with papillary thyroid cancer or a benign thyroid nodule (not recorded which). Some clones in this sample may be carry-over from other donors' samples.

This clone appeared many times. The chain combines TRBV27 with TRBJ2-6, with unresolved D. Trimming pared 2 bases from V and 0 bases from J, leaving 2 bases between. The CDR3 length is 14 residues. Germline V gene sequence: CDR1 MNHEY, CDR2 SMNVEV (reference sequence). The CDR3 region has the DNA TGTGCCAGCAGTTTAAGCTCTGGGGCCAACGTCCTGACTTTC. Protein: CASSLSSGANVLTF.

This clone was counted many times. The rearrangement links TRBV7-2 to TRBJ1-2, with 7 bases identical to TRBD1. The CDR3 covers 13 residues. Germline values: CDR1 SGHTA, CDR2 FQGNSA. J lost 5 bases, V lost 5 bases, and 5 bases had no gene match. CDR3 protein: CASSPRGSYGYTF. In DNA form, the CDR3 reads TGTGCCAGCAGCCCCAGGGGGAGTTATGGCTACACCTTC.

The sample holds a few counts of this clone. The DNA for the CDR3 is TGTGCCAGCAGTTTTTTAAGGGGCGATCAGCCCCAGCATTTT. Translating it yields CASSFLRGDQPQHF. This chain uses TRBV12-3 or TRBV12-4 with TRBJ1-5; D might be TRBD1 (5 bases). The CDR3 loop spans 14 amino acids. With 3 bases removed from V and 5 bases from J, the gap between germline ends came to 11 bases.

This clone showed up many times. This sequence joins TRBV6-6 and TRBJ2-7; 14 bases are shared with TRBD2. This CDR3 spans 17 amino acids. Germline values: CDR1 MNHNY, CDR2 SVGAGI (reference sequence). The ends lost 0 bases at V and 3 bases at J; junction bases unmatched: 4. CDR3 residues: CASSYSAGTSGSYEQYF. DNA for the CDR3: TGTGCCAGCAGTTACTCGGCAGGGACTAGCGGGAGCTACGAGCAGTACTTC.

The chain couples TRBV4-2 to TRBJ2-7; 7 bases map to TRBD2. J lost 1 base, V lost 4 bases, and 7 bases had no gene match. The CDR3 has 15 amino acids. Germline CDR1 reads LGHNA; CDR2 reads YNFKEQ. The CDR3, as DNA: TGTGCCAGCAGCCGGGAGGGTGAAGGGTCCTACGAGCAGTACTTC. The encoded protein is CASSREGEGSYEQYF.

This clone was seen ten or more times. The V call is TRBV5-1, the J call TRBJ1-2; TRBD1 matches at 7 bases. The CDR3 contains 13 residues. Trimming took 2 bases from V and 3 from J; bases not matched to a gene: 1. Germline CDR1 is SGHRS and CDR2 is YFSETQ. This CDR3 reads CASSLTGDYGYTF. CDR3 nucleotide sequence: TGCGCCAGCAGCTTAACAGGGGACTATGGCTACACCTTC.

Sample share makes this clone medium-sized. The chain carries TRBV19 and TRBJ2-1; D is unclear. Trimming cost V 3 bases and J 0 bases, with 9 bases left between them. CDR1 and CDR2 (germline): LNHDA, SQIVND (reference sequence). The CDR3 is made up of 15 amino acids. In DNA, the CDR3 is TGTGCCAGTAGTATCCGGTTCGCCTCCTACAATGAGCAGTTCTTC. Its protein product is CASSIRFASYNEQFF.

This chain joins TRBV20-1 and TRBJ2-7; 7 bases line up with TRBD2. V trimming: 2 bases; J trimming: 5 bases; junction bases outside the gene matches: 6. Germline CDR1 reads DFQATT; CDR2 reads SNEGSKA (reference sequence). The CDR3 has 13 residues. Here the CDR3 DNA reads TGCAGTGCTAGAAGCGGGGAATCCCACGAGCAGTACTTC. The encoded protein is CSARSGESHEQYF.

This clone was observed at least ten times. This chain connects TRBV5-1 to TRBJ2-3, with D possibly matching TRBD2 (7 bases). This CDR3 comprises 16 residues. With 3 bases removed from V and 2 bases from J, the gap between germline ends came to 16 bases. Germline V gene sequence: CDR1 SGHRS, CDR2 YFSETQ. The CDR3 here is CASSWEGGLATDTQYF. In DNA form, the CDR3 reads TGCGCCAGCAGCTGGGAGGGGGGGCTAGCCACAGATACGCAGTATTTT.

This chain links TRBV27 with TRBJ2-3; 10 bases are a match to TRBD2. CDR1 MNHEY and CDR2 SMNVEV come from the germline V gene (reference sequence). The length of the CDR3 is 16 residues. The V gene end was trimmed by 5 bases and the J gene end by 1 base; junction bases not matched to a gene: 6. The CDR3 nucleotides are TGTGCCAGCAGTCCACGGACTAGCGGAGGCACAGATACGCAGTATTTT. Encoded protein: CASSPRTSGGTDTQYF.

On this clone itself: Just one base apart from a much larger clone, this may be a read error. The rearrangement uses TRBV5-1 and TRBJ2-7; D perhaps matches TRBD2 (6 bases). V lost 3 bases, J lost 3 bases, and 13 bases lay in between. CDR3 length: 14 residues. Looked up from germline, CDR1 is SGHRS and CDR2 is YFSETQ. The chain's CDR3 is CASSSGLRVYEQYF. CDR3 sequence (DNA): TGCGCCAGCAGCTCGGGACTGAGAGTCTACGAGCAGTACTTC.